The 12 T cell receptor beta chains below were found in one sample sequenced in a study of cytomegalovirus exposure and HLA in healthy donors. This table comes from immunoSEQ multiplex PCR, and its TCRdb copy is limited to in-frame clones, with some not included. Of approximately 150,000 clones listed, approximately 91% are singletons. Sequencing was carried out using PBMCs. These receptors all come from a woman aged 18-29 years in good health and CMV-seropositive.

CDR3 nucleotides: TGTGCCATCGAGGCGGATGGCACAGATACGCAGTATTTT. The encoded protein is CAIEADGTDTQYF. The V and J genes are TRBV10-3 and TRBJ2-3; no clear D gene. The CDR3 runs 13 residues. In germline, CDR1 is ENHRY, CDR2 SYGVKD. The germline V and J ends were trimmed by 8 bases and 1 base, with 10 bases remaining between them.

The chain couples TRBV4-3 to TRBJ2-7; 9 bases line up with TRBD2. This CDR3 spans 15 amino acids. Germline CDR1 reads LGHNA; CDR2 reads YSLEER. The J segment lost 5 bases and the V segment lost 1 base, leaving 6 bases of the junction unmatched. CDR3 sequence reads: CASSQGLAVGDEQYF. The CDR3 DNA is TGCGCCAGCAGCCAAGGACTAGCGGTCGGGGACGAGCAGTACTTC.

The chain links TRBV25-1 to TRBJ2-1, with 8 bases fitting TRBD2. CDR3 size: 16 residues. Germline-derived CDR1 and CDR2 are MGHDK and SYGVNS. V lost 1 base, J lost 3 bases, and 5 bases stayed unmatched. The CDR3 is CASSELSGRFYNEQFF. DNA for the CDR3: TGTGCCAGCAGTGAATTGAGCGGGAGATTCTACAATGAGCAGTTCTTC.

The chain is built from TRBV11-3 and TRBJ1-1, with D unresolved. The CDR3 loop spans 14 amino acids. Germline values: CDR1 SGHNT, CDR2 YENEEA. With 4 bases removed from V and 3 bases from J, the gap between germline ends came to 12 bases. In nucleotides, the CDR3 is TGTGCCAGCAGCTCCCGTTCGGCGGACACTGAAGCTTTCTTT. Translation gives CASSSRSADTEAFF.

In DNA, the CDR3 is TGTGCCAGCAGCTTACCCGGGACTCTAGGGAGCGAGCAGTTCTTC. Protein product: CASSLPGTLGSEQFF. J is TRBJ2-1 and V is TRBV6-6; possible D gene TRBD2, 6 bases. V was cut by 6 bases and J by 10 bases, with 22 bases left in between. The CDR3 runs 15 residues. CDR1 is MNHNY, CDR2 SVGAGI, per germline (reference sequence).

In DNA form, the CDR3 reads TGTGCCAGCAGCTTAACCGGGACAGGGAATAGAGCCAACGTCCTGACTTTC. Amino acids: CASSLTGTGNRANVLTF. The rearrangement uses TRBV7-8 and TRBJ2-6, with 9 bases lining up with TRBD1. Losses at the gene ends were 2 bases for V and 7 bases for J; bases not matched to a gene: 9. The CDR3 consists of 17 residues. The germline V gene has CDR1 SGHVS and CDR2 FQNEAQ.

The genes are TRBV6-5 and TRBJ1-1, with 7 bases fitting TRBD1. Per germline, CDR1 MNHEY and CDR2 SVGAGI. The CDR3 sequence is 15 residues long. The V segment lost 4 bases and the J segment 1 base; nucleotides outside the gene matches: 6. The CDR3, as DNA: TGTGCCAGCAGTTTTCACAGGGGAGGGAACACTGAAGCTTTCTTT. Residues: CASSFHRGGNTEAFF.

This rearrangement joins TRBV5-1 to TRBJ2-2; TRBD1 might be the D (5 bases). Germline V gene data show CDR1 as SGHRS and CDR2 as YFSETQ. CDR3 length: 15 residues. Trimming left V 2 bases short and J 5 bases short, with 13 bases between. Here the CDR3 DNA reads TGCGCCAGCAGCTTTGAACCAGGGCGGACCGGGGAGCTGTTTTTT. Translated: CASSFEPGRTGELFF.

V usage is TRBV29-1 and J usage is TRBJ1-5; D is unclear. The germline CDR1 and CDR2 sequences are SQVTM and ANQGSEA. V was pared by 4 bases and J by 3 bases, with 10 bases between. The CDR3 is 13 residues long. The CDR3 loop reads CSVAGMLNQPQHF. In DNA, the CDR3 is TGCAGCGTTGCCGGGATGCTCAATCAGCCCCAGCATTTT. Complete variable domain (other parts from reference TRBV29-1 and TRBJ1-5): SAVISQKPSRDICQRGTSLTIQCQVDSQVTMMFWYRQQPGQSLTLIATANQGSEATYESGFVIDKFPISRPNLTFSTLTVSNMSPEDSSIYLCSVAGMLNQPQHFGDGTRLSIL.

The chain is built from TRBV4-1 and TRBJ2-5; 10 positions match TRBD2. This CDR3 has 15 residues. The germline CDR1 and CDR2 sequences are MGHRA and YSYEKL. V dropped 6 bases and J dropped 5; count of bases not matched to a gene: 9. CDR3 nucleotide sequence: TGCGCCAGCAGACCAGAGCGGGAGGGCCGGGAGACCCAGTACTTC. As protein: CASRPEREGRETQYF.

The chain joins TRBV30 to TRBJ2-1; D gene uncertain. V was shortened by 0 bases and J by 0 bases, with 6 bases between the two germline ends. This CDR3 has 14 residues. Per germline, CDR1 GTSNPN and CDR2 SVGIG (reference sequence). In DNA, the CDR3 is TGTGCCTGGAGTGTGCGATTCTCCTACAATGAGCAGTTCTTC. This gives the protein CAWSVRFSYNEQFF. Looking up the rest from reference TRBV30 and TRBJ2-1 gives the full variable domain: SQTIHQWPATLVQPVGSPLSLECTVEGTSNPNLYWYRQAAGRGLQLLFYSVGIGQISSEVPQNLSASRPQDRQFILSSKKLLLSDSGFYLCAWSVRFSYNEQFFGPGTRLTVL.

The chain links TRBV27 to TRBJ2-7; 8 bases align to TRBD1. Germline-derived CDR1 and CDR2 are MNHEY and SMNVEV (reference sequence). V was pared by 7 bases and J by 2 bases, with 7 bases of the junction left unmatched. This CDR3 is 14 amino acids long. CDR3 sequence reads: CASKLDRATYEQYF. As DNA, the CDR3 is TGTGCCAGCAAACTGGACAGGGCAACCTACGAGCAGTACTTC.